There are a few counts of the clone carrying this T cell receptor (beta chain). Antigen: not known. The V end lost 6 bases, the J end lost 0 bases, and 12 bases lay between the germline ends. The V gene's germline CDR1 is MNHNS and CDR2 SASEGT. The CDR3 consists of 15 residues. Construction of the TCRbeta library involved unique molecular identifiers. A single record per CDR3 protein comes from TCRdb applying MiXCR to the PCR reads. The sample includes some 840,000 distinct CDR3 sequences, roughly 15% of them seen just once. The sample belongs to a study of T-cell reconstitution after alpha-beta-depleted transplantation in children. General observations from the study: Some patients showed high day-60 TCRbeta diversity, which derived from surviving recipient T cells and thymic progenitors. T-cell numbers and diversity one year post-transplant derived largely from freshly generated T cells.

Here the sequenced sample was PBMCs, mostly from graft donor cells, taken 360 days after TCRalphabeta/CD19-depleted stem cell transplant. This TCR was recovered from a male patient under 18 who had a stem cell transplant for acute lymphoblastic leukemia, so the T cells may come from the graft donor. J is TRBJ2-4 and V is TRBV6-1; D gene uncertain. The DNA of the CDR3 is TGTGCCAGCAGCCCTGTGAAGCTAGCCAAAAACATTCAGTACTTC. It translates to CASSPVKLAKNIQYF.